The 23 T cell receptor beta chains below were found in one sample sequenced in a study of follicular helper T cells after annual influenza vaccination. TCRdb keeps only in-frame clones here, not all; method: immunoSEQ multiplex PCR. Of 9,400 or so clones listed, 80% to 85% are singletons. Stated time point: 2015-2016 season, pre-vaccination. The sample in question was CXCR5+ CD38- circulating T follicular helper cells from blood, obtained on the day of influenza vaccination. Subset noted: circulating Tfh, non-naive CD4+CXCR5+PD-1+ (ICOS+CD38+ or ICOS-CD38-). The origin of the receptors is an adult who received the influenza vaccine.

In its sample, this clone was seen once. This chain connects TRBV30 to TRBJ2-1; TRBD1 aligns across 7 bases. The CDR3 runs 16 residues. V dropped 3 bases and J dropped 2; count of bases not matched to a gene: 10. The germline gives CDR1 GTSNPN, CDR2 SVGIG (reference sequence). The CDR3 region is CAWRYRGLAPYNEQFF. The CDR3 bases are TGTGCCTGGAGATACAGGGGCCTAGCCCCCTACAATGAGCAGTTCTTC. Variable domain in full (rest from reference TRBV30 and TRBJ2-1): SQTIHQWPATLVQPVGSPLSLECTVEGTSNPNLYWYRQAAGRGLQLLFYSVGIGQISSEVPQNLSASRPQDRQFILSSKKLLLSDSGFYLCAWRYRGLAPYNEQFFGPGTRLTVL.

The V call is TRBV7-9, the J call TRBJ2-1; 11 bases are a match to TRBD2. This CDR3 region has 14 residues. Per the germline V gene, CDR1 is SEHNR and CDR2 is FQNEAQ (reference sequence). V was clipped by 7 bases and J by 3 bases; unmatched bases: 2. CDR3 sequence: CASTLAGGYNEQFF. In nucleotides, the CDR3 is TGTGCCAGCACTCTAGCGGGAGGCTACAATGAGCAGTTCTTC. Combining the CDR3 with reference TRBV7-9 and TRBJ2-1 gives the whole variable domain DTGVSQNPRHKITKRGQNVTFRCDPISEHNRLYWYRQTLGQGPEFLTYFQNEAQLEKSRLLSDRFSAERPKGSFSTLEIQRTEQGDSAMYLCASTLAGGYNEQFFGPGTRLTVL.

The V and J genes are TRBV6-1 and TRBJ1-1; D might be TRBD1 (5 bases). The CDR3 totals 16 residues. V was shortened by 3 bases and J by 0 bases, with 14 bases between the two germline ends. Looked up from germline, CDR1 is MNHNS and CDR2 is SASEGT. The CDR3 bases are TGTGCCAGCAGTGAGGGGCCAGGGAAGGTGAACACTGAAGCTTTCTTT. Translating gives CASSEGPGKVNTEAFF.

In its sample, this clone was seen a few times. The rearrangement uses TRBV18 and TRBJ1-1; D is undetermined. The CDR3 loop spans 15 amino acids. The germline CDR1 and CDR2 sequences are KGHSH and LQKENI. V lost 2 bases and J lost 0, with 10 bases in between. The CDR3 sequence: CASSPTVLLNTEAFF. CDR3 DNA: TGTGCCAGCTCACCAACCGTTCTGCTGAACACTGAAGCTTTCTTT.

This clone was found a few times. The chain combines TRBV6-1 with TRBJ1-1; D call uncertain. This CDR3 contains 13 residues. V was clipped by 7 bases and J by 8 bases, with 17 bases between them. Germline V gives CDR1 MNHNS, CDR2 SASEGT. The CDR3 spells CASTLTRTREAFF. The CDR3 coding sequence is TGTGCCAGCACCCTGACACGTACCAGAGAAGCTTTCTTT.

CDR3 residues: CASSAGPSYEQYF. DNA of the CDR3: TGTGCCAGCAGCGCGGGTCCTTCGTACGAGCAGTACTTC. The V gene is TRBV6-5, the J gene TRBJ2-7; possible D gene TRBD2, 5 bases. Trimming took 6 bases from V and 4 from J, leaving 13 bases between them. Per the germline V gene, CDR1 is MNHEY and CDR2 is SVGAGI. The CDR3 covers 13 residues.

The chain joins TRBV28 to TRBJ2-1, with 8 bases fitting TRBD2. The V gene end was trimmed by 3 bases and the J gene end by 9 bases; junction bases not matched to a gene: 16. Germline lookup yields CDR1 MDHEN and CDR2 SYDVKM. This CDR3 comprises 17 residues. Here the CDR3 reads CASSLPQGGGSYGEQFF. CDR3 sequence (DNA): TGTGCCAGCAGTTTGCCCCAGGGCGGGGGGTCATATGGTGAGCAGTTCTTC.

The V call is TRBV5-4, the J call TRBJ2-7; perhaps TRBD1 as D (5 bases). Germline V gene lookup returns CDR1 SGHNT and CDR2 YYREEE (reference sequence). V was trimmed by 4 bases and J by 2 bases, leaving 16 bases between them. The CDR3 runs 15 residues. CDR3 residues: CASSQRGLLAYEQYF. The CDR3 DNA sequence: TGTGCCAGCAGCCAAAGGGGCTTGCTGGCCTACGAGCAGTACTTC.

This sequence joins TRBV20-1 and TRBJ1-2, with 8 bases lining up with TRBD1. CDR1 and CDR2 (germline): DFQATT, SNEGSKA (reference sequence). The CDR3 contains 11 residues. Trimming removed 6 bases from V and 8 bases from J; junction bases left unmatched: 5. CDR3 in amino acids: CSATTGVGYTF. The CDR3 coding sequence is TGCAGTGCCACGACAGGGGTAGGCTACACCTTC.

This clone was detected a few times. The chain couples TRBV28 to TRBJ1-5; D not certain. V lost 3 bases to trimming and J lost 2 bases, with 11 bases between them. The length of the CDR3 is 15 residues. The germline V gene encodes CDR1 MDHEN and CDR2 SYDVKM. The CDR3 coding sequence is TGTGCCAGCAGTTTTGGTGGGGATCGCAATCAGCCCCAGCATTTT. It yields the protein CASSFGGDRNQPQHF.

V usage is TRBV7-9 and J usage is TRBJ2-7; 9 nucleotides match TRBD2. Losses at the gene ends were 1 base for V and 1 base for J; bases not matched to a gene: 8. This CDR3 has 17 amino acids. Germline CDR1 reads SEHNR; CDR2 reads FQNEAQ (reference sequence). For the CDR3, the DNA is TGTGCCAGCAGCTTAGGTCGGCTAGCGGGACGTTCCTACGAGCAGTACTTC. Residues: CASSLGRLAGRSYEQYF.

This CDR3 is CASSDTSGRADVTQYF. The CDR3 bases are TGCGCCAGCAGCGATACTAGCGGGAGGGCTGATGTTACGCAGTATTTT. The rearrangement joins TRBV5-1 to TRBJ2-3; 13 bases are a match to TRBD2. The CDR3 is 16 amino acids. In germline, CDR1 is SGHRS, CDR2 YFSETQ. J was trimmed by 8 bases and V by 4 bases; bases with no gene match: 10.

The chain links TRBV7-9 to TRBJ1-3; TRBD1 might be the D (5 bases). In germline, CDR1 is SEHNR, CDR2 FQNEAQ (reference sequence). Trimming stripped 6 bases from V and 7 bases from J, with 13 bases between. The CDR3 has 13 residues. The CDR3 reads CASSSTGPNTIYF. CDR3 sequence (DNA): TGTGCCAGCAGTTCCACAGGTCCCAACACCATATATTTT.

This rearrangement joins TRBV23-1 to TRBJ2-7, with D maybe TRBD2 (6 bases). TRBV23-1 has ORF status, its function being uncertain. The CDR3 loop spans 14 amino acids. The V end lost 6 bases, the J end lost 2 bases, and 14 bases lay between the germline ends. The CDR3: CASSGASDPYEQYF. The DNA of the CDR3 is TGCGCCAGCAGCGGGGCTAGCGACCCCTACGAGCAGTACTTC.

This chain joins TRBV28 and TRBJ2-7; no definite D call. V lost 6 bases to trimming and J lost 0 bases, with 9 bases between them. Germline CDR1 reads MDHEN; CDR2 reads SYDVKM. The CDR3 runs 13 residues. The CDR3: CASSHGYSYEQYF. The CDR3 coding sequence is TGTGCCAGCAGCCACGGGTACTCCTACGAGCAGTACTTC.

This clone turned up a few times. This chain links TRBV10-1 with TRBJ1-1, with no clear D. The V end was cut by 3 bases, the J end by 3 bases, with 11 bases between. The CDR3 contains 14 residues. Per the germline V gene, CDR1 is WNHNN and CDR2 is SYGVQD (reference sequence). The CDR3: CASSEGEDYTEAFF. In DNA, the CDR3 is TGCGCCAGCAGTGAAGGTGAGGATTACACTGAAGCTTTCTTT.

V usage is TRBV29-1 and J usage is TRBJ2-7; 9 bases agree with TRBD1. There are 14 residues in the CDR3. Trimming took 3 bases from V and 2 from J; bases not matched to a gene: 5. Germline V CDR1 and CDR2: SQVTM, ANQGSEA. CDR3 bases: TGCAGCGTTGATAAAGGGACAGGGACCTACGAGCAGTACTTC. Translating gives CSVDKGTGTYEQYF.

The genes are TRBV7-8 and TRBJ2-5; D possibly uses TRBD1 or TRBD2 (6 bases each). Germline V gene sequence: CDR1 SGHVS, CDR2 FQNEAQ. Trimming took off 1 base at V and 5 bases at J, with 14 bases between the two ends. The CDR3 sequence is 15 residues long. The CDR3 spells CASSLDAGGRETQYF. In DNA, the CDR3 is TGTGCCAGCAGCTTAGATGCTGGGGGGCGGGAGACCCAGTACTTC.

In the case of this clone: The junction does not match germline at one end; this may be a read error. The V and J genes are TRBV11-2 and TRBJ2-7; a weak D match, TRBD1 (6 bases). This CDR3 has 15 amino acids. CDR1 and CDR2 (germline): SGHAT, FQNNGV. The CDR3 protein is CASSSTTGFSSEQYF. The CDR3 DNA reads TGTGCCAGCAGCTCCACAACAGGGTTTTCCTCCGAGCAGTACTTC.

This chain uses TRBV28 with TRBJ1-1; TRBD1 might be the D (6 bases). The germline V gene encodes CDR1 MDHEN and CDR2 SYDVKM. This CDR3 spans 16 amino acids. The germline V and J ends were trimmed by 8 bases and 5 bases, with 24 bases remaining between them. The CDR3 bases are TGTGCCAGCCCCCCCACAGGGCGAGTTCTTGGGACTGAAGCTTTCTTT. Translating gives CASPPTGRVLGTEAFF.

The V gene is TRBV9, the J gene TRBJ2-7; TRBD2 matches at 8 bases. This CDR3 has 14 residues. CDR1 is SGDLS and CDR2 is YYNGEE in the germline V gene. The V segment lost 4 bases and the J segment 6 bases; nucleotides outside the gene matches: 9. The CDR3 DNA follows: TGTGCCAGCAGCCAAGGGGTGGGACTAGGCGAGCAGTACTTC. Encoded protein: CASSQGVGLGEQYF.

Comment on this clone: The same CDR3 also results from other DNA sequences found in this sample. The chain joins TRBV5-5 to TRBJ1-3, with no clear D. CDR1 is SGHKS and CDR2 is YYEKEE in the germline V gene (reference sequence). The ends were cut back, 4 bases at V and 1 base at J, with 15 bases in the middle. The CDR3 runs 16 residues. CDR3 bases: TGTGCCAGCAGCCCTAACTCTGCTTCTTCTGGAAACACCATATATTTT. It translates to CASSPNSASSGNTIYF.

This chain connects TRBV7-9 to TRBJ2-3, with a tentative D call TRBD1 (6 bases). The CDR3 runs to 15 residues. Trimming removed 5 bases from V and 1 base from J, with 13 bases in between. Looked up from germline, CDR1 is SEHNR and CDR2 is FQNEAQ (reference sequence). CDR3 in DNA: TGTGCCAGCAGCGCCTCAGGGGCCCGCACAGATACGCAGTATTTT. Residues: CASSASGARTDTQYF. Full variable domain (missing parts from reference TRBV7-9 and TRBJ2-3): DTGVSQNPRHKITKRGQNVTFRCDPISEHNRLYWYRQTLGQGPEFLTYFQNEAQLEKSRLLSDRFSAERPKGSFSTLEIQRTEQGDSAMYLCASSASGARTDTQYFGPGTRLTVL.